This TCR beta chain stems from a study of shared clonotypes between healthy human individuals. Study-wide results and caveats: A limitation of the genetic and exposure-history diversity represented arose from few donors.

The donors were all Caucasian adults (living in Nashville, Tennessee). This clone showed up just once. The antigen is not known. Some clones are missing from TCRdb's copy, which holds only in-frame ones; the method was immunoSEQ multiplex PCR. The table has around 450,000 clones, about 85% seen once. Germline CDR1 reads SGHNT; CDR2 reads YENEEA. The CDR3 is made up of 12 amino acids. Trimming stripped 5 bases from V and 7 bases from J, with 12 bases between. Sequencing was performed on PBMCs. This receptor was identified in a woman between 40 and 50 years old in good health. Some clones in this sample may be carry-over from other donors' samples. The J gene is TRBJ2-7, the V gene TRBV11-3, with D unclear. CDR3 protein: CASSPRRGEQYF. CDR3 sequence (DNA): TGTGCCAGCAGCCCTAGACGTGGGGAGCAGTACTTC.